This paragraph covers one T cell receptor (beta chain) sequence. The data are from a study of blood T cell repertoires in COVID-19. Across the study: The United States, Italy and Spain supplied acute and convalescent COVID-19 samples.

Source study methods: Reference gene primer amplification yielded estimated nucleated cell counts. Some clones are missing from TCRdb's copy, which holds only in-frame ones; the method was immunoSEQ multiplex PCR. The V and J calls and clone size are taken from that table; D and trimming were inferred from the DNA. The top ten hold roughly 2.9% of the sample, which has 110,000 to 150,000 clones, about 82% seen once. V was shortened by 3 bases and J by 4 bases, with 13 bases between the two germline ends. Germline CDR1 and CDR2: SGHKS and YYEKEE (reference sequence). This CDR3 is built from 14 residues.

This rearrangement joins TRBV5-5 to TRBJ1-2; D is unresolved. Sample: peripheral blood. This TCR came from a man in his forties or fifties with acute or convalescent COVID-19. This CDR3 is CASSSPGNSYGYTF. In DNA, the CDR3 is TGTGCCAGCAGCTCCCCGGGAAACTCCTATGGCTACACCTTC.